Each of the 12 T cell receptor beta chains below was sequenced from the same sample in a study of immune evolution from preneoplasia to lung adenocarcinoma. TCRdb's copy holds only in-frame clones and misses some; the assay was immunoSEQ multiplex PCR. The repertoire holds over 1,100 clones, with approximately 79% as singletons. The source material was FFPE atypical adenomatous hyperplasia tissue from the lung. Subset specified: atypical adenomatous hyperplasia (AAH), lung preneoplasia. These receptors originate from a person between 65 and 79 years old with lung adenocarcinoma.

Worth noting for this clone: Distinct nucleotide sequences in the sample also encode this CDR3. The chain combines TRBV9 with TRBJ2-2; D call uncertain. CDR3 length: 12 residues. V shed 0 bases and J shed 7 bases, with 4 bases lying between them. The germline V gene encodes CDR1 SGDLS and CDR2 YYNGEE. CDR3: CASSVDVGELFF. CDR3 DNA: TGTGCCAGCAGCGTAGATGTCGGGGAGCTGTTTTTT.

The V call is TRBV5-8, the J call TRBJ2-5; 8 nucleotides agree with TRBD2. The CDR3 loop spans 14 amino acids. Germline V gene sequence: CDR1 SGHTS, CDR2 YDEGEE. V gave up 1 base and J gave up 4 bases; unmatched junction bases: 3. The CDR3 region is CASSLTGGVETQYF. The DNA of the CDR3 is TGTGCCAGCAGCTTGACCGGGGGGGTAGAGACCCAGTACTTC.

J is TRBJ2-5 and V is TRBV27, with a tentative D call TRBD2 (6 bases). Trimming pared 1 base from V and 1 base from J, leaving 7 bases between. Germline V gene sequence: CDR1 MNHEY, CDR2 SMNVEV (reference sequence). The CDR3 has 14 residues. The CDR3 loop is CASSLFGSQETQYF. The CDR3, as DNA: TGTGCCAGCAGTTTATTCGGGAGCCAAGAGACCCAGTACTTC.

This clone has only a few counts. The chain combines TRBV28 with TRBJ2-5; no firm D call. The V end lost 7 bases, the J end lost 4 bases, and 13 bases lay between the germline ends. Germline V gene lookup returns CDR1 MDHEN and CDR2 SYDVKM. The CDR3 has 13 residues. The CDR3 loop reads CASNPMSAETQYF. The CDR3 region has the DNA TGTGCCAGCAACCCCATGTCGGCAGAGACCCAGTACTTC.

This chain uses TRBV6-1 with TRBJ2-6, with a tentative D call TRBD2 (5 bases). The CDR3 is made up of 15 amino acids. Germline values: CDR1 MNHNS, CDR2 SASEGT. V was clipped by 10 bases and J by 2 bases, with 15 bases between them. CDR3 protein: CATQREATGANVLTF. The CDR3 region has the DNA TGTGCCACCCAGAGGGAAGCAACTGGGGCCAACGTCCTGACTTTC.

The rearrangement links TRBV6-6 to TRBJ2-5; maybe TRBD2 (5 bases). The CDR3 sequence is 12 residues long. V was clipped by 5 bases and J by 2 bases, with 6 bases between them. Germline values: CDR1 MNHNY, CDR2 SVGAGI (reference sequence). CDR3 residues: CASSVAQETQYF. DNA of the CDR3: TGTGCCAGCAGTGTAGCGCAAGAGACCCAGTACTTC.

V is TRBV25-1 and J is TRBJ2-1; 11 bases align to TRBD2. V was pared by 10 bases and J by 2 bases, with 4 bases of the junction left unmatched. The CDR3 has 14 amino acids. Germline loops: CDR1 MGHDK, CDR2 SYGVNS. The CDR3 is CATLLAGAYNEQFF. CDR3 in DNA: TGTGCCACGTTACTAGCGGGAGCCTACAATGAGCAGTTCTTC.

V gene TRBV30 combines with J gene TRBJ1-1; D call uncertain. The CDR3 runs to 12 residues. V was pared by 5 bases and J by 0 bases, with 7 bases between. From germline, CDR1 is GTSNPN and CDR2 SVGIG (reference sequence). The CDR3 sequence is CAWDHLNTEAFF. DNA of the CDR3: TGTGCCTGGGATCACCTGAACACTGAAGCTTTCTTT.

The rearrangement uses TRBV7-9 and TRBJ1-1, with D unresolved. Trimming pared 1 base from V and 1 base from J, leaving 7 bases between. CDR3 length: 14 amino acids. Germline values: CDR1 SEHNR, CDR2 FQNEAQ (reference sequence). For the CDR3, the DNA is TGTGCCAGCAGCTTAGAACTGCCGAACACTGAAGCTTTCTTT. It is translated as CASSLELPNTEAFF.

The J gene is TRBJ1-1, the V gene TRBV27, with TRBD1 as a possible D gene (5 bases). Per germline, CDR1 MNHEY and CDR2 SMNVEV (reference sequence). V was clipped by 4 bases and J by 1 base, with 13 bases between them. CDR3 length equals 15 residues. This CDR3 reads CASSSPAGSNTEAFF. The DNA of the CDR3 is TGTGCCAGCAGTTCCCCGGCAGGGTCGAACACTGAAGCTTTCTTT.

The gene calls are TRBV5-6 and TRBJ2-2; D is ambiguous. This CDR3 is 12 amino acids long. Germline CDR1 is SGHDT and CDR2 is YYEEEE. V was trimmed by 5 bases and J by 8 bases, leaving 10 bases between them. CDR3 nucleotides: TGTGCCAGCAGTTGGTCCTCAGGGGAGCTGTTTTTT. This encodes CASSWSSGELFF. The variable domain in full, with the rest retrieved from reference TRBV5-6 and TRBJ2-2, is DAGVTQSPTHLIKTRGQQVTLRCSPKSGHDTVSWYQQALGQGPQFIFQYYEEEERQRGNFPDRFSGHQFPNYSSELNVNALLLGDSALYLCASSWSSGELFFGEGSRLTVL.

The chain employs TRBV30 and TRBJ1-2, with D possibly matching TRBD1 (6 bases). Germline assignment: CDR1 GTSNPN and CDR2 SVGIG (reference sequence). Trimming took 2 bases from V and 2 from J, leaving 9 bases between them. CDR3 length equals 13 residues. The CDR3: CAWSRGQNYGYTF. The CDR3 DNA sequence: TGTGCCTGGAGTCGCGGACAGAACTATGGCTACACCTTC.